This is a list of T cell receptor beta chains from one sample in a study of blood T cell repertoires in COVID-19. Measured with immunoSEQ multiplex PCR; TCRdb has only the in-frame clones, and not every one. The sample has roughly 180,000 clones, approximately 80% seen once. The source material was PBMCs or T cells enriched from blood (not recorded which). All receptors derive from a man aged 50 to 60 who had recovered from COVID-19. Both conserved end residues are part of each CDR3. Fields, in order: D gene, V gene, J gene, clone size, CDR3 protein, CDR3 DNA. The D gene is left open where the match is weak. Size is omitted from some rows. Given values are once, few, many or a class for expanded clones.

TRBD1	TRBV5-1	TRBJ1-6	-	CASSFTRLDREGESPTNSPLHF	TGCGCCAGCAGCTTCACGCGACTCGACAGGGAAGGTGAGTCTCCGACTAATTCACCCCTCCACTTT
TRBD2	TRBV5-6	TRBJ2-3	-	CASSPLAGGLWDTQYF	TGTGCCAGCAGCCCTCTAGCGGGGGGGCTCTGGGATACGCAGTATTTT
-	TRBV7-2	TRBJ1-2	-	CASSLATGANYGYTF	TGTGCCAGCAGCTTAGCGACAGGAGCTAACTATGGCTACACCTTC
TRBD1	TRBV9	TRBJ2-7	-	CASSPSTGLTEQYF	TGTGCCAGCAGCCCGTCGACAGGGCTTACCGAGCAGTACTTC
-	TRBV6-2/TRBV6-3	TRBJ1-5	once	CASSYYDNQAQHF	TGTGCCAGCAGTTACTATGACAACCAGGCCCAGCATTTT
TRBD1	TRBV20-1	TRBJ2-7	-	CSARQGGEQYF	TGCAGTGCGCGACAGGGGGGGGAGCAGTACTTC
-	TRBV29-1	TRBJ2-3	-	CSVAFGAGVTDTQYF	TGCAGCGTTGCTTTTGGGGCAGGGGTCACAGATACGCAGTATTTT
-	TRBV28	TRBJ2-7	-	CASSLSGAGHEQYF	TGTGCCAGCAGTTTATCAGGGGCCGGGCACGAGCAGTACTTC
TRBD2	TRBV5-6	TRBJ2-5	-	CASSPPGTRWETQYF	TGTGCCAGCAGCCCTCCGGGGACTAGATGGGAGACCCAGTACTTC
-	TRBV11-2	TRBJ1-3	once	CASSSRVSGNTIYF	TGTGCCAGCAGCTCCAGGGTGTCTGGAAACACCATATATTTT
TRBD2	TRBV9	TRBJ2-3	-	CASSPGTIDTDTQYF	TGTGCCAGCAGCCCTGGGACTATCGACACAGATACGCAGTATTTT
-	TRBV19	TRBJ1-1	-	CASSSSSRTEAFF	TGTGCCAGTAGTTCCTCCTCTCGGACTGAAGCTTTCTTT
-	TRBV5-1	TRBJ1-2	-	CASSLGLSVSYTF	TGCGCCAGCAGCTTGGGACTGTCTGTGAGCTACACCTTC
TRBD1	TRBV5-4	TRBJ2-1	few	CASSLGPFGTESNEQFF	TGTGCCAGCAGCTTGGGCCCGTTCGGGACAGAGTCCAATGAGCAGTTCTTC
TRBD1	TRBV2	TRBJ1-2	-	CATAGTDNYGYTF	TGTGCCACCGCCGGGACAGATAACTATGGCTACACCTTC
TRBD1	TRBV24-1	TRBJ2-1	-	CATSDSTGQGYSYNEQFF	TGTGCCACCAGTGATTCAACTGGACAGGGGTATTCCTACAATGAGCAGTTCTTC
TRBD2	TRBV24-1	TRBJ2-1	once	CATSDLAGGHNEQFF	TGTGCCACCAGTGATTTGGCGGGAGGCCACAATGAGCAGTTCTTC
TRBD1	TRBV11-3	TRBJ2-7	-	CASSSGQSYEQYF	TGTGCCAGCAGCTCGGGACAGTCCTACGAGCAGTACTTC
TRBD2	TRBV18	TRBJ2-3	-	CASSPGGAQYF	TGTGCCAGCTCACCCGGGGGGGCGCAGTATTTT
-	TRBV19	TRBJ1-1	-	CASSLGTSDKAFF	TGTGCCAGTAGTCTTGGGACAAGCGATAAAGCTTTCTTT
TRBD1	TRBV15	TRBJ1-1	-	CATSRDGTGRAEAFF	TGTGCCACCAGCAGAGATGGGACAGGGAGGGCTGAAGCTTTCTTT
TRBD1	TRBV7-8	TRBJ2-7	-	CASSLPGTGAYEQYF	TGTGCCAGCAGCTTGCCCGGGACAGGGGCCTACGAGCAGTACTTC
TRBD2	TRBV13	TRBJ2-7	-	CASSSPLAANEQYF	TGTGCCAGCAGCTCGCCACTAGCGGCCAACGAGCAGTACTTC
TRBD1	TRBV27	TRBJ1-1	-	CASSLWTGLSTEAFF	TGTGCCAGCAGTTTATGGACAGGGTTGAGCACTGAAGCTTTCTTT
TRBD2	TRBV2	TRBJ2-3	-	CASIGGGGTDTQYF	TGTGCCAGCATCGGCGGGGGAGGCACAGATACGCAGTATTTT
-	TRBV18	TRBJ1-4	-	CASSLQGTNEKLFF	TGTGCCAGCTCACTACAGGGAACTAATGAAAAACTGTTTTTT
TRBD1	TRBV5-1	TRBJ2-7	few	CASSWRQGSYEQYF	TGCGCCAGCAGCTGGAGACAGGGCTCCTACGAGCAGTACTTC
TRBD1	TRBV4-2	TRBJ1-1	-	CASLAPGTGNTEAFF	TGTGCCAGCCTTGCCCCCGGGACAGGGAACACTGAAGCTTTCTTT
TRBD1	TRBV28	TRBJ2-7	-	CASSPTNRGLYF	TGTGCCAGCAGCCCTACCAACAGGGGTCTGTACTTC
TRBD1	TRBV11-2	TRBJ1-2	-	CASNPQGAQGGYTF	TGTGCCAGCAACCCACAGGGGGCGCAAGGTGGCTACACCTTC
TRBD1	TRBV4-1	TRBJ2-4	-	CASSQPGTGAKNIQYF	TGCGCCAGCAGCCAACCCGGGACAGGGGCTAAAAACATTCAGTACTTC
TRBD2	TRBV5-1	TRBJ2-2	-	CASSFGGAGTGELFF	TGCGCCAGCAGCTTCGGGGGGGCAGGCACCGGGGAGCTGTTTTTT
TRBD1	TRBV7-9	TRBJ2-7	-	CASSLGTGTHEQYF	TGTGCCAGCAGCTTGGGGACAGGGACCCACGAGCAGTACTTC
TRBD2	TRBV6-2/TRBV6-3	TRBJ2-2	-	CASSWTSGGPKDTGELFF	TGTGCCAGCAGCTGGACTAGCGGGGGGCCAAAGGACACCGGGGAGCTGTTTTTT
-	TRBV5-1	TRBJ2-6	-	CASRVSLTGANVLTF	TGCGCCAGCAGGGTCAGTCTCACCGGGGCCAACGTCCTGACTTTC